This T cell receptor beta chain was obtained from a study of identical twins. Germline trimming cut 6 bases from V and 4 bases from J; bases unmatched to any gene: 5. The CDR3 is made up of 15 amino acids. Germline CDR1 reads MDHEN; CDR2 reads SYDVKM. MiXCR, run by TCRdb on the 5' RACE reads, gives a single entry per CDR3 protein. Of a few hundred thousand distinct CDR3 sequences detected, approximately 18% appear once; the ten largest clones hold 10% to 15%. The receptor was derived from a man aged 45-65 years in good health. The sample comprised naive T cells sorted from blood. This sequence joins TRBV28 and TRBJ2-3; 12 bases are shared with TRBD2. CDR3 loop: CASRTSGSWADTQYF. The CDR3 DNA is TGTGCCAGCAGGACTAGCGGGAGCTGGGCAGATACGCAGTATTTT. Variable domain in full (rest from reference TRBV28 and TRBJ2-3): DVKVTQSSRYLVKRTGEKVFLECVQDMDHENMFWYRQDPGLGLRLIYFSYDVKMKEKGDIPEGYSVSREKKERFSLILESASTNQTSMYLCASRTSGSWADTQYFGPGTRLTVL.